A single sample gave rise to the 3 T cell receptor beta chains below, sequenced in a study of PD-L1 blockade in urothelial cancer (dated by TCRdb to 2015 to 2018). Receptors were amplified or captured by the immunoSEQ multiplex PCR assay. Entries here come from immuneACCESS through TCRdb and include only in-frame sequences with V and J called. Some clones fail to appear in such tables; in the studies checked, an unresolved V gene covers under half of the shortfall, and the cause of the remainder is unknown. Within this sample are tens of thousands of clones, with 90% of them counted one time only. The ten most abundant clones make up roughly 1.6% of the sample. Read against the paper, the sample's time point label means: pretreatment peripheral blood. Sequencing used PBMCs, obtained around atezolizumab (anti-PD-L1) treatment. These receptors were taken from a man aged 55 to 69 with urothelial cancer.

V usage is TRBV2 and J usage is TRBJ2-7; D is undetermined. This CDR3 comprises 13 residues. In germline, CDR1 is SNHLY, CDR2 FYNNEI. V lost 2 bases to trimming and J lost 0 bases, with 5 bases between them. CDR3 nucleotide sequence: TGTGCCAGCAGTGAACTGAGCTCCTACGAGCAGTACTTC. This translates into CASSELSSYEQYF.

A single count supports this clone. The J gene is TRBJ2-1, the V gene TRBV28, with 10 bases aligning to TRBD2. The CDR3 contains 16 residues. CDR1 is MDHEN, CDR2 SYDVKM, per germline. V dropped 7 bases and J dropped 10; count of bases not matched to a gene: 16. The CDR3 sequence is CASTTLGLAGAGEQFF. The CDR3, as DNA: TGTGCCAGCACCACCCTAGGGCTAGCGGGAGCGGGCGAGCAGTTCTTC.

V is TRBV19 and J is TRBJ1-2; a weak D match, TRBD1 (6 bases). Trimming cost V 3 bases and J 6 bases, with 11 bases left between them. Germline V gives CDR1 LNHDA, CDR2 SQIVND (reference sequence). This CDR3 has 13 residues. The CDR3 spells CASSIDRINGYTF. CDR3 in DNA: TGTGCCAGTAGTATCGACAGGATAAATGGCTACACCTTC.